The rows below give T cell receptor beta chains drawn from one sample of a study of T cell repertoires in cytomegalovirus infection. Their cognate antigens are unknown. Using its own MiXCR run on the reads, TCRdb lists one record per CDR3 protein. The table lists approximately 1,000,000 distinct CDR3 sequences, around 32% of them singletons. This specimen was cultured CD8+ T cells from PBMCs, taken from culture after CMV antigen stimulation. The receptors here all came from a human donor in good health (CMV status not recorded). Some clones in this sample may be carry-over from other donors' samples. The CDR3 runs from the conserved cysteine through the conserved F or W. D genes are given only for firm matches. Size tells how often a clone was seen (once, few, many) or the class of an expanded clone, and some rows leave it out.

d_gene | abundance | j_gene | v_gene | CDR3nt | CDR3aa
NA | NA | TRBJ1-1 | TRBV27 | TGTGCCAGCAGCCCACAGGGACCCACTGAAGCTTTCTTT | CASSPQGPTEAFF
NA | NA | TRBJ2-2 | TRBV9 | TGTGCCAGCAGCGCGTCCAGGGTGGCTCCGAACACCGGGGAGCTGTTTTTT | CASSASRVAPNTGELFF
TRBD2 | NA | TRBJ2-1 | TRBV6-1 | TGTGCCAGCAGGTTAACTAGCGGGGGGGCCGTTCCCCATGAGCAGTTCTTC | CASRLTSGGAVPHEQFF
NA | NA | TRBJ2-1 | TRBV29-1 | TGCAGCGTTGCCCGAAATGAGCAGTTCTTC | CSVARNEQFF
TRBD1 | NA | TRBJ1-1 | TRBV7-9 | TGTGCCAGCATGGACAGGCACGGGACTGAAGCTTTCTTT | CASMDRHGTEAFF
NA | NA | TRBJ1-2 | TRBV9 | TGTGCCAGCAGCGGGTTGGGCTACACCTTC | CASSGLGYTF
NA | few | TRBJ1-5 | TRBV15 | TGTGCCACCAGCAGGGGAGTTCTTAGCAATCAGCCCCAGCATTTT | CATSRGVLSNQPQHF
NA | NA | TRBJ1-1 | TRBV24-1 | TGTGCCACCGCGGTAGCAGGAGGGAGTTCTGAAGCTTTCTTT | CATAVAGGSSEAFF
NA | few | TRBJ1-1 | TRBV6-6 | TGTGCCAGCAGTTACTCGAGCGGTTTGAGGGCTTTCTTT | CASSYSSGLRAFF
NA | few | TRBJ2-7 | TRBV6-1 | TGTGCCAGCGGCGAGCAGTACTTC | CASGEQYF
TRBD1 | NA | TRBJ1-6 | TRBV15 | TGTGCCACCAGCAGAGAACCCCTCTTTGGACAGGGTAATTCACCCCTCCACTTT | CATSREPLFGQGNSPLHF
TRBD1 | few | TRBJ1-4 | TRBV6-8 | TGTGCCAGCAGTTACCTGACAGGGGTCAGGGAAAAACTGTTTTTT | CASSYLTGVREKLFF
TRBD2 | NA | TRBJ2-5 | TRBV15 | TGTGCCACTTACAATTCGGGCCGACGGGGGGGGGAGGAGACCCAGTACTTC | CATYNSGRRGGEETQYF
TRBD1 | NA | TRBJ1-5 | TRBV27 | TGTGCCAGCAGTTTATGGGGACAGGGCCTCAATCAGCCCCAGCATTTT | CASSLWGQGLNQPQHF
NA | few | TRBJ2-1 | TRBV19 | TGTGCCAGTAGTATAGGGTACGGATACAATGAGCAGTTCTTC | CASSIGYGYNEQFF
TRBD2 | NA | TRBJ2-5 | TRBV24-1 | TGTGCCACCAGTGACCTCGGAGCGGGGGACCAAGAGACCCAGTACTTC | CATSDLGAGDQETQYF
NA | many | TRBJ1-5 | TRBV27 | TGTGCCAGCAGTTTATACGCGACGGGAAATCAGCCCCAGCATTTT | CASSLYATGNQPQHF
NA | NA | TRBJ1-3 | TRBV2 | TGTGCCAGCAGTATCTCTAGTGCCTCCTCTGGAAACACCATATATTTT | CASSISSASSGNTIYF
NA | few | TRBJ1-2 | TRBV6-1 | TGTGCCAGCAGTGAAATCGTGGGGTTCTATGGCTACACCTTC | CASSEIVGFYGYTF
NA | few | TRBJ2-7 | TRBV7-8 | TGTGCCAGCAGCTTAGAAGAAACCTACGAGCAGTACTTC | CASSLEETYEQYF
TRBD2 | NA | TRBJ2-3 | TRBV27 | TGTGTCAGCAGTTTATTGGCCCTAGCGGGGGCAGATACGCAGTATTTT | CVSSLLALAGADTQYF
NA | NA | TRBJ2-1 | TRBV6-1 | TGTGCCACTCTCGAGGGCTACAATGAGCAGTTCTTC | CATLEGYNEQFF